The T cell receptor (beta chain) under discussion was sequenced for a study of T cells after yellow fever vaccination. TCRdb reanalysed the 5' RACE reads using MiXCR and keeps one entry per CDR3 protein. The data contain under 250,000 distinct CDR3 sequences, roughly 7.2% of them singletons. V shed 7 bases and J 4 bases; nucleotides not matched to a gene: 6. The CDR3 is made up of 14 amino acids. Germline CDR1 reads MNHEY; CDR2 reads SMNVEV (reference sequence). The source was CD4+ T cells sorted from PBMCs, collected 15 days after the yellow fever booster vaccination. The V and J genes are TRBV27 and TRBJ2-3, with 9 bases fitting TRBD2. The receptor comes from a man aged 25 to 40 who received the YFV17D yellow fever vaccine. The CDR3 sequence is CASTDSGRPDTQYF. The CDR3, as DNA: TGTGCCAGCACCGATAGCGGGAGACCAGATACGCAGTATTTT.